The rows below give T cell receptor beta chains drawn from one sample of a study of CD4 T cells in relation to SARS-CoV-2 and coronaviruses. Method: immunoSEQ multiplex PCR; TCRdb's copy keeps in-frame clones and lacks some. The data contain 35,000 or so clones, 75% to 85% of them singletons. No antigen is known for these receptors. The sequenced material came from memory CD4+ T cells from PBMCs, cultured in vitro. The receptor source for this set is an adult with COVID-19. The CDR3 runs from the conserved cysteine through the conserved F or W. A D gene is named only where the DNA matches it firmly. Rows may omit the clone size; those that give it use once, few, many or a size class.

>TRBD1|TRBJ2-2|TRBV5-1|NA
CASRAGQGAYTGELFF
TGCGCCAGCAGGGCGGGACAGGGGGCTTACACCGGGGAGCTGTTTTTT
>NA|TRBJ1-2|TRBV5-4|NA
CASSVQGQPYGYTF
TGTGCCAGCAGCGTACAGGGTCAACCTTATGGCTACACCTTC
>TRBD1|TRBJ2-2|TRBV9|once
CASSVTGGDTGELFF
TGTGCCAGCAGCGTTACAGGGGGTGACACCGGGGAGCTGTTTTTT
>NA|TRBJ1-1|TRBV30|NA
CAWNAGPLNTEAFF
TGTGCCTGGAACGCGGGACCGCTGAACACTGAAGCTTTCTTT
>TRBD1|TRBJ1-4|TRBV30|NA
CAWTYRDRGYEKLFF
TGTGCCTGGACCTACCGGGACAGAGGATATGAAAAACTGTTTTTT
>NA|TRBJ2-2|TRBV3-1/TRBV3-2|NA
CASSQSSGLVTGELFF
TGTGCCAGCAGCCAATCGAGCGGGTTAGTAACCGGGGAGCTGTTTTTT
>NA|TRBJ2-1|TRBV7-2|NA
CAVWGGKSGSEQFF
TGTGCCGTATGGGGCGGGAAAAGTGGTAGTGAGCAGTTCTTC
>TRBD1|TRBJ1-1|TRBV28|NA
CASSSQGASVNTEAFF
TGTGCCAGCAGTTCACAGGGGGCGAGCGTGAACACTGAAGCTTTCTTT
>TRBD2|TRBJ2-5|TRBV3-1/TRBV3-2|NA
CASSPLAGGETQYF
TGTGCCAGCAGCCCCTTAGCGGGAGGAGAGACCCAGTACTTC
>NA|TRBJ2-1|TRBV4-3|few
CASSQEGRNEQFF
TGCGCCAGCAGCCAAGAAGGCCGGAATGAGCAGTTCTTC
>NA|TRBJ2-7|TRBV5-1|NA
CASSLAYYEQYF
TGCGCCAGCAGCTTGGCATACTACGAGCAGTACTTC
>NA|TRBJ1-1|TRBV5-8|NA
CASSLGWLGDTEAFF
TGTGCCAGCAGCTTAGGTTGGCTAGGGGACACTGAAGCTTTCTTT